This T cell receptor beta chain was identified during a study of T-cell reconstitution after alpha-beta-depleted transplantation in children. Molecular barcoding with unique molecular identifiers was used for the TCRbeta library. TCRdb reprocessed the PCR reads with MiXCR, giving one entry per CDR3 protein. Of roughly 790,000 distinct CDR3 sequences listed, roughly 15% are singletons. The sample holds a few counts of this clonotype. CDR3 length equals 14 residues. Looked up from germline, CDR1 is SQVTM and CDR2 is ANQGSEA. The J segment lost 6 bases and the V segment lost 4 bases, leaving 10 bases of the junction unmatched.

This TCR was sampled from a male patient younger than 18 who had a stem cell transplant for acute lymphoblastic leukemia, so the T cells may come from the graft donor. The sample was PBMCs, mostly from graft donor cells, taken 360 days after TCRalphabeta/CD19-depleted stem cell transplant. The V and J genes are TRBV29-1 and TRBJ2-7, with 9 bases fitting TRBD2. This CDR3 is CSVVPGLARAEQYF. CDR3 nucleotides: TGCAGCGTTGTTCCGGGACTAGCCCGAGCCGAGCAGTACTTC.